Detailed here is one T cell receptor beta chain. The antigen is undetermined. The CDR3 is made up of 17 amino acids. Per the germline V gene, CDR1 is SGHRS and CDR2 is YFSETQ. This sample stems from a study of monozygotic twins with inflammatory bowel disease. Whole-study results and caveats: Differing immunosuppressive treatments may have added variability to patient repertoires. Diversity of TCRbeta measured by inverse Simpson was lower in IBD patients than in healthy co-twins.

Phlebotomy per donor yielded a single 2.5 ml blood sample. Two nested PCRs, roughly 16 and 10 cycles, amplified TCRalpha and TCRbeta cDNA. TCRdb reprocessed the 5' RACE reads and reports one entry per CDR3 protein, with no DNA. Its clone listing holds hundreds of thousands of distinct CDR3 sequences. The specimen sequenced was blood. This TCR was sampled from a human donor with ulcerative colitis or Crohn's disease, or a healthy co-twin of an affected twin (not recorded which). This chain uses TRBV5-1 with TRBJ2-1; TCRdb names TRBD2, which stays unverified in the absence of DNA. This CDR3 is CASSLLIAGVAYNEQFF.